The 21 T cell receptor beta chains in this list originate from one sample, sequenced in a study of blood T cell repertoires in COVID-19. The data were produced by immunoSEQ multiplex PCR, yet TCRdb's version contains in-frame clones alone and is incomplete. The top ten hold over 10% of the sample, which has roughly 59,000 clones, approximately 78% seen once. The material sequenced was peripheral blood. Receptors originate from an elderly man with acute or convalescent COVID-19.

The chain links TRBV2 to TRBJ1-5, with 7 bases lining up with TRBD1. The CDR3 consists of 15 residues. V shed 2 bases and J 7 bases; nucleotides not matched to a gene: 8. Germline V gene data show CDR1 as SNHLY and CDR2 as FYNNEI. The CDR3 sequence: CASSETQGIGQPQHF. DNA for the CDR3: TGTGCCAGCAGTGAAACACAGGGGATCGGGCAGCCCCAGCATTTT.

The chain carries TRBV6-5 and TRBJ1-5; 7 nucleotides align to TRBD1. Germline V gene sequence: CDR1 MNHEY, CDR2 SVGAGI. The CDR3 extends over 15 amino acids. V lost 5 bases and J lost 5; bases outside the gene matches: 9. The CDR3 protein is CASSRFTGVDQPQHF. The CDR3, as DNA: TGTGCCAGCAGTCGCTTTACAGGGGTTGATCAGCCCCAGCATTTT.

The J gene is TRBJ1-1, the V gene TRBV19; D gene uncertain. Germline CDR1 LNHDA, CDR2 SQIVND (reference sequence). Trimming removed 1 base at V and 4 bases at J, with 7 bases between. The CDR3 is 13 amino acids. CDR3 nucleotide sequence: TGTGCCAGTAGTATAGGGGGAGGCACTGAAGCTTTCTTT. This translates into CASSIGGGTEAFF.

V is TRBV5-6 and J is TRBJ2-1; D gene ambiguous. Germline loops: CDR1 SGHDT, CDR2 YYEEEE. The CDR3 loop spans 12 amino acids. V shed 4 bases and J shed 9 bases, with 11 bases lying between them. Here the CDR3 reads CASSLLPSEQFF. The DNA of the CDR3 is TGTGCCAGCAGCCTCCTCCCCAGTGAGCAGTTCTTC.

This sequence joins TRBV7-9 and TRBJ2-1, with 14 bases that match TRBD2. Germline trimming cut 3 bases from V and 10 bases from J; bases unmatched to any gene: 5. Per germline, CDR1 SEHNR and CDR2 FQNEAQ (reference sequence). This CDR3 has 15 residues. CDR3 in DNA: TGTGCCAGCAGCTTCACGGGACTAGCGGGAGTCGAGCAGTTCTTC. This sequence encodes CASSFTGLAGVEQFF. Full variable domain (remainder filled in from reference TRBV7-9 and TRBJ2-1): DTGVSQNPRHKITKRGQNVTFRCDPISEHNRLYWYRQTLGQGPEFLTYFQNEAQLEKSRLLSDRFSAERPKGSFSTLEIQRTEQGDSAMYLCASSFTGLAGVEQFFGPGTRLTVL.

This clone has just a few counts. The CDR3 loop reads CASSPVDGTGVIGGYTF. CDR3 coding DNA: TGTGCCAGCAGCCCTGTAGATGGGACAGGTGTAATCGGTGGCTACACCTTC. The rearrangement uses TRBV3-1 (or the pseudogene TRBV3-2) and TRBJ1-2, with TRBD1 matching 8 bases. V shed 4 bases, J shed 7 bases, and the junction held 17 bases outside the gene matches. This CDR3 region has 17 residues. In germline, CDR1 is LGHDT, CDR2 YNNKEL (reference sequence).

This chain uses TRBV2 with TRBJ1-2; TRBD1 matches at 8 bases. The CDR3 loop spans 13 amino acids. V was clipped by 8 bases and J by 4 bases; unmatched bases: 6. Germline V lookup: CDR1 SNHLY, CDR2 FYNNEI. CDR3 residues: CASPGQGFYGYTF. Written as DNA, the CDR3 is TGTGCCAGCCCCGGACAGGGATTCTATGGCTACACCTTC.

The chain is built from TRBV19 and TRBJ1-1, with D tentatively TRBD1 (6 bases). The germline gives CDR1 LNHDA, CDR2 SQIVND (reference sequence). V lost 5 bases to trimming and J lost 6 bases, with 13 bases between them. This CDR3 is 13 amino acids long. The DNA of the CDR3 is TGTGCCAGTAGTTTTACAGGGCCGGCTGAAGCTTTCTTT. Residues: CASSFTGPAEAFF. Full variable domain (rest looked up from reference TRBV19 and TRBJ1-1): DGGITQSPKYLFRKEGQNVTLSCEQNLNHDAMYWYRQDPGQGLRLIYYSQIVNDFQKGDIAEGYSVSREKKESFPLTVTSAQKNPTAFYLCASSFTGPAEAFFGQGTRLTVV.

This clone occurred once. The chain uses TRBV3-1 (or the pseudogene TRBV3-2) and TRBJ2-1, with 7 bases lining up with TRBD2. J lost 5 bases, V lost 4 bases, and 5 bases had no gene match. CDR3 length: 14 amino acids. The germline CDR1 and CDR2 sequences are LGHDT and YNNKEL (reference sequence). The CDR3 sequence: CASSPLGLNNEQFF. In DNA, the CDR3 is TGTGCCAGCAGCCCCTTGGGACTAAACAATGAGCAGTTCTTC.

The rearrangement joins TRBV28 to TRBJ2-2; D might be TRBD2 (6 bases). The ends were cut back, 8 bases at V and 8 bases at J, with 18 bases in the middle. The CDR3 runs 14 residues. CDR1 MDHEN and CDR2 SYDVKM come from the germline V gene. The CDR3 bases are TGTGCCAGCGGTATGGAGGGTTCAAAGGGGGAGCTGTTTTTT. This codes for CASGMEGSKGELFF. Variable domain in full (rest from reference TRBV28 and TRBJ2-2): DVKVTQSSRYLVKRTGEKVFLECVQDMDHENMFWYRQDPGLGLRLIYFSYDVKMKEKGDIPEGYSVSREKKERFSLILESASTNQTSMYLCASGMEGSKGELFFGEGSRLTVL.

As to this clone: A read error may account for a junction end that differs from germline. The rearrangement joins TRBV5-6 to TRBJ2-7, with TRBD2 matching over 9 bases. CDR3 length: 15 residues. The germline CDR1 and CDR2 sequences are SGHDT and YYEEEE. The CDR3 coding sequence is TGCGCCCGCAGCTTGGCGGGGGGGGAGGGCTACGAGCAGTACTTC. This encodes CARSLAGGEGYEQYF.

J is TRBJ2-1 and V is TRBV25-1; no firm D call. The V end lost 2 bases, the J end lost 4 bases, and 12 bases lay between the germline ends. The CDR3 is 15 amino acids. In germline, CDR1 is MGHDK, CDR2 SYGVNS. CDR3 residues: CASSEPNRIYNEQFF. In DNA, the CDR3 is TGTGCCAGCAGTGAACCAAATAGAATATACAATGAGCAGTTCTTC.

CDR3 coding DNA: TGTGCCAGCAGTTTACCGGGGGGAAACTATGGCTACACCTTC. Residues: CASSLPGGNYGYTF. The rearrangement links TRBV28 to TRBJ1-2; D perhaps matches TRBD1 (5 bases). Germline loops: CDR1 MDHEN, CDR2 SYDVKM. V gave up 2 bases and J gave up 2 bases, with 9 bases separating them. The CDR3 runs to 14 residues.

J is TRBJ2-3 and V is TRBV5-1; TRBD2 matches 10 bases. CDR1 and CDR2 from the germline V gene are SGHRS and YFSETQ. V was pared by 4 bases and J by 5 bases, with 13 bases of the junction left unmatched. The CDR3 has 17 amino acids. CDR3 amino acids: CASSRSVGLAGEDTQYF. DNA of the CDR3: TGCGCCAGCAGCCGATCAGTCGGGCTAGCGGGGGAAGATACGCAGTATTTT. Complete variable domain (other parts from reference TRBV5-1 and TRBJ2-3): KAGVTQTPRYLIKTRGQQVTLSCSPISGHRSVSWYQQTPGQGLQFLFEYFSETQRNKGNFPGRFSGRQFSNSRSEMNVSTLELGDSALYLCASSRSVGLAGEDTQYFGPGTRLTVL.

The V and J genes are TRBV27 and TRBJ1-2, with TRBD1 identical over 7 bases. The V gene end was trimmed by 0 bases and the J gene end by 3 bases; junction bases not matched to a gene: 4. The CDR3 consists of 15 residues. Germline CDR1 and CDR2: MNHEY and SMNVEV (reference sequence). The CDR3 sequence: CASSLSKRGHYGYTF. In DNA form, the CDR3 reads TGTGCCAGCAGTTTATCGAAAAGGGGGCACTATGGCTACACCTTC.

This chain connects TRBV6-1 to TRBJ2-1; 16 bases line up with TRBD2. V trimming: 4 bases; J trimming: 8 bases; junction bases outside the gene matches: 5. Germline CDR1 reads MNHNS; CDR2 reads SASEGT. The CDR3 has 16 residues. The CDR3 is CASSASGTSGRDEQFF. The DNA of the CDR3 is TGTGCCAGCAGTGCGTCCGGGACTAGCGGGAGGGATGAGCAGTTCTTC.

This sequence joins TRBV6-5 and TRBJ2-2; no firm D call. The CDR3 runs 13 residues. The germline V and J ends were trimmed by 7 bases and 1 base, with 7 bases remaining between them. The germline V gene encodes CDR1 MNHEY and CDR2 SVGAGI. The CDR3 protein is CASTRGNTGELFF. The CDR3, as DNA: TGTGCCAGCACCCGAGGGAACACCGGGGAGCTGTTTTTT.

This clone was counted a few times. The rearrangement joins TRBV4-1 to TRBJ2-5, with a tentative D call TRBD2 (6 bases). CDR1 and CDR2 (germline): MGHRA, YSYEKL. V was shortened by 3 bases and J by 0 bases, with 14 bases between the two germline ends. CDR3 length: 16 amino acids. For the CDR3, the DNA is TGCGCCAGCAGCCATGGGGGGTCGGGTTACCAAGAGACCCAGTACTTC. This gives the protein CASSHGGSGYQETQYF.

V and J are TRBV5-4 and TRBJ1-4; 8 bases are shared with TRBD1. The J segment lost 4 bases and the V segment lost 0 bases, leaving 2 bases of the junction unmatched. The CDR3 sequence is 15 residues long. Germline V lookup: CDR1 SGHNT, CDR2 YYREEE (reference sequence). The CDR3: CASSLGQGYNEKLFF. The CDR3 coding sequence is TGTGCCAGCAGCTTGGGACAGGGGTATAATGAAAAACTGTTTTTT.

The gene calls are TRBV2 and TRBJ1-5; 9 nucleotides line up with TRBD1. The germline gives CDR1 SNHLY, CDR2 FYNNEI. The CDR3 totals 15 residues. The trim removed 4 bases at V and 3 bases at J, leaving 4 bases unmatched. The CDR3 region has the DNA TGTGCCAGCAGTGCTTGGACAGGGGCCAATCAGCCCCAGCATTTT. Translation: CASSAWTGANQPQHF.

The chain couples TRBV4-2 to TRBJ1-5, with D unresolved. Germline lookup yields CDR1 LGHNA and CDR2 YNFKEQ. The CDR3 sequence is 14 residues long. Trimming pared 0 bases from V and 4 bases from J, leaving 7 bases between. The CDR3 here is CASSQDEGNQPQHF. CDR3 in DNA: TGTGCCAGCAGCCAAGATGAGGGAAATCAGCCCCAGCATTTT.